This T cell receptor (beta chain) was identified in a study of shared clonotypes between healthy human individuals. Clones were sequenced by immunoSEQ multiplex PCR, and TCRdb holds only the in-frame ones, with some missing. The sample lists about 1.5 million clones; approximately 98% were seen once. This CDR3 has 14 residues. Germline V CDR1 and CDR2: MNHNY, SVGAGI (reference sequence). V trimming: 5 bases; J trimming: 7 bases; junction bases outside the gene matches: 7. V usage is TRBV6-6 and J usage is TRBJ2-1, with 8 bases aligning to TRBD2. Sequenced input: naive CD4+ T cells sorted from blood. Subset of the sample: CD45RA+ positively selected. This receptor was obtained from a man aged 25 to 40 in good health. CDR3 DNA sequence: TGTGCCAGCAGTGCCGTGACTAGCGATAATGAGCAGTTCTTC. Encoded protein: CASSAVTSDNEQFF.